Each of the 5 T cell receptor beta chains below was sequenced from the same sample in a study of blood T cell repertoires in COVID-19. The repertoire was sequenced with immunoSEQ multiplex PCR; TCRdb's copy has only in-frame clones and lacks some. This table has over 70,000 clones, about four fifths appearing once. Input material: peripheral blood. The receptors here all came from a man in his sixties or seventies who had recovered from COVID-19.

The chain employs TRBV7-2 and TRBJ2-7; 10 nucleotides align to TRBD1. The CDR3 consists of 16 residues. The J segment lost 6 bases and the V segment lost 0 bases, leaving 8 bases of the junction unmatched. Germline V CDR1 and CDR2: SGHTA, FQGNSA. This CDR3 reads CASSLAWDRGGSEQYF. The CDR3 coding sequence is TGTGCCAGCAGCTTAGCCTGGGACAGGGGAGGGAGCGAGCAGTACTTC.

With regard to this clone: One end of the junction is discordant with germline, which a read error may explain. CDR3 nucleotide sequence: TGTGCCAGCTCTCCACAATCACCGGGACAGGGGAACACCGGGGAGCTGTTTTTT. Translating gives CASSPQSPGQGNTGELFF. The V and J genes are TRBV18 and TRBJ2-2, with 9 bases matching TRBD1. Germline V CDR1 and CDR2: KGHSH, LQKENI. CDR3 length: 18 residues.

CDR3 residues: CASSLGRAGNTDTQYF. Here the CDR3 DNA reads TGTGCCAGCAGCTTAGGTAGGGCAGGGAACACAGATACGCAGTATTTT. The J gene is TRBJ2-3, the V gene TRBV7-2, with a weak D call TRBD1 (5 bases). Between the trimmed V and J ends, which lost 1 base and 2 bases, there was a span of 13 bases. Germline CDR1 and CDR2: SGHTA and FQGNSA. The CDR3 consists of 16 residues.

This sequence joins TRBV7-2 and TRBJ2-2, with 9 bases lining up with TRBD2. This CDR3 spans 16 amino acids. Germline assignment: CDR1 SGHTA and CDR2 FQGNSA. The J segment lost 7 bases and the V segment lost 5 bases, leaving 11 bases of the junction unmatched. The CDR3 DNA reads as TGTGCCAGCAGCCCGCGGGGGGGTCATCCGGGCGGGGAGCTGTTTTTT. It is translated as CASSPRGGHPGGELFF.

The V call is TRBV6-6, the J call TRBJ1-2; 7 nucleotides agree with TRBD1. V gave up 2 bases and J gave up 7 bases; unmatched junction bases: 7. The germline gives CDR1 MNHNY, CDR2 SVGAGI (reference sequence). This CDR3 has 14 residues. The CDR3 sequence: CASSYPTGIRGYTF. In nucleotides, the CDR3 is TGTGCCAGCAGTTACCCGACAGGGATTCGTGGCTACACCTTC.